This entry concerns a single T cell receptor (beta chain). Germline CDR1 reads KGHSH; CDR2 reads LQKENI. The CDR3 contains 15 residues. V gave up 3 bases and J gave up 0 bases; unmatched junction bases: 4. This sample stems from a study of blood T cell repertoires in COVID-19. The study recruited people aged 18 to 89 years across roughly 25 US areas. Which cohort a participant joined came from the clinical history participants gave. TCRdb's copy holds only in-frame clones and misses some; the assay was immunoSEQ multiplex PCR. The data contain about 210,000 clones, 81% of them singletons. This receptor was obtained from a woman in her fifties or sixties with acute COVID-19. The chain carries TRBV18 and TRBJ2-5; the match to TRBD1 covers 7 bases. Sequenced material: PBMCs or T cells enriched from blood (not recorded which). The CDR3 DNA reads TGTGCCAGCTCACCCCTCGGGACAGACCAAGAGACCCAGTACTTC. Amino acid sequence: CASSPLGTDQETQYF.